This T cell receptor beta chain emerged from a study of cytomegalovirus exposure and HLA in healthy donors. A remark on this clone: Its antigen remains unknown.

PCR employed 60 Vbeta and 13 Jbeta primers. Profiling relied on immunoSEQ multiplex PCR, and the TCRdb table lists in-frame clones only, not all of them. Of 90,000 to 130,000 clones listed, around 80% are singletons. V shed 6 bases, J shed 10 bases, and the junction held 8 bases outside the gene matches. CDR1 is MGHDK, CDR2 SYGVNS, per germline. This CDR3 is built from 13 residues. Study findings and constraints: The presence/absence work took it that sequencing depth was about the same across donors. A list of approximately 160 TCR beta chains associated with cytomegalovirus was given. In vitro assays verified that a few CMV-associated chains recognized CMV antigens specifically.

Specimen: PBMCs. The chain employs TRBV25-1 and TRBJ1-2; 10 nucleotides match TRBD1. The sequence was obtained from a woman aged 55 to 70 in good health and CMV-seropositive. CDR3 loop: CASSPTGGLPYTF. CDR3 nucleotide sequence: TGTGCCAGCAGCCCGACAGGGGGCCTCCCCTACACCTTC.